A selection of T cell receptor beta chains follows, all from one sample in a study of regulatory T cells in long-lasting Graves disease. Each CDR3 protein is one row after TCRdb ran MiXCR on the multiplex PCR reads. Here the sample spans fewer than 650,000 distinct CDR3 sequences, about 16% being singletons. These data also featured in a second study, about T cells in Graves' hyperthyroidism and ophthalmopathy.

Specimen: peripheral blood mononuclear cells (PBMCs), collected at new diagnosis, from a patient treated with antithyroid drugs. The origin of the receptors is a woman aged 25 to 45 with Graves disease. CDR3s include the opening cysteine and the closing phenylalanine or tryptophan. A D gene is named only where the DNA matches it firmly. Clone size appears in some rows only: once, few, many, or a class for an expanded clone.

j_gene: TRBJ1-5; v_gene: TRBV19; d_gene: TRBD1; abundance: NA; CDR3aa: CASSTLGGQLFNQPQHF; CDR3nt: TGTGCCAGTAGTACTTTAGGGGGACAGTTATTCAATCAGCCCCAGCATTTT
j_gene: TRBJ2-1; v_gene: TRBV6-1; d_gene: NA; abundance: few; CDR3aa: CASSVLGAREVF; CDR3nt: TGTGCCAGCAGTGTTCTGGGGGCGAGAGAAGTATTC
j_gene: TRBJ1-5; v_gene: TRBV9; d_gene: NA; abundance: NA; CDR3aa: CASSEDPKNLQPQHF; CDR3nt: TGTGCCAGCAGCGAAGACCCCAAAAATCTGCAGCCCCAGCATTTT
j_gene: TRBJ1-4; v_gene: TRBV6-2/TRBV6-3; d_gene: NA; abundance: NA; CDR3aa: CASSPGVTRNEKLFF; CDR3nt: TGTGCCAGCAGTCCAGGGGTAACAAGGAATGAAAAACTGTTTTTT
j_gene: TRBJ2-3; v_gene: TRBV6-5; d_gene: TRBD1; abundance: few; CDR3aa: CASSYSGTGGTDTQYF; CDR3nt: TGTGCCAGCAGTTACTCCGGGACAGGGGGCACAGATACGCAGTATTTT
j_gene: TRBJ2-3; v_gene: TRBV11-2; d_gene: TRBD2; abundance: many; CDR3aa: CASSQRESDTQYF; CDR3nt: TGTGCCAGCAGCCAGCGGGAGTCAGATACGCAGTATTTT
j_gene: TRBJ2-1; v_gene: TRBV15; d_gene: NA; abundance: NA; CDR3aa: CATSRKSGGSQFF; CDR3nt: TGTGCCACCAGCAGAAAATCCGGTGGCTCACAGTTCTTC
j_gene: TRBJ1-5; v_gene: TRBV3-1; d_gene: NA; abundance: few; CDR3aa: CASSQAGANIQPQHF; CDR3nt: TGTGCCAGCAGCCAGGCAGGGGCTAATATCCAGCCCCAGCATTTT
j_gene: TRBJ2-1; v_gene: TRBV2; d_gene: TRBD1; abundance: many; CDR3aa: CASAPPGQAYNEQFF; CDR3nt: TGTGCCAGCGCCCCCCCGGGACAGGCCTACAATGAGCAGTTCTTC
j_gene: TRBJ1-2; v_gene: TRBV29-1; d_gene: NA; abundance: many; CDR3aa: CSVEGLGGLYGYTF; CDR3nt: TGCAGCGTTGAAGGTCTCGGAGGACTCTATGGCTACACCTTC
j_gene: TRBJ2-7; v_gene: TRBV6-1; d_gene: NA; abundance: many; CDR3aa: CASSKLTPGTNYEQYF; CDR3nt: TGTGCCAGCAGTAAACTTACCCCCGGGACAAACTACGAGCAGTACTTC
j_gene: TRBJ2-7; v_gene: TRBV5-1; d_gene: NA; abundance: many; CDR3aa: CASSRLGLTPEQYF; CDR3nt: TGCGCCAGCAGCCGATTGGGACTGACCCCCGAGCAGTACTTC
j_gene: TRBJ1-2; v_gene: TRBV3-1; d_gene: TRBD1; abundance: many; CDR3aa: CASSPTGAPYGYTF; CDR3nt: TGTGCCAGCAGTCCCACAGGGGCTCCCTATGGCTACACCTTC
j_gene: TRBJ2-3; v_gene: TRBV28; d_gene: NA; abundance: NA; CDR3aa: CASSTTKSSLSTDTQYF; CDR3nt: TGTGCCAGCAGCACCACAAAATCTAGCTTAAGCACAGATACGCAGTATTTT
j_gene: TRBJ2-5; v_gene: TRBV9; d_gene: NA; abundance: few; CDR3aa: CASSEGFTETQYF; CDR3nt: TGTGCCAGCAGCGAGGGCTTTACGGAGACCCAGTACTTC
j_gene: TRBJ2-1; v_gene: TRBV2; d_gene: TRBD2; abundance: many; CDR3aa: CASRVYLLAGGDNEQFF; CDR3nt: TGTGCCAGCAGAGTCTACTTACTAGCGGGAGGAGATAATGAGCAGTTCTTC
j_gene: TRBJ2-1; v_gene: TRBV7-9; d_gene: NA; abundance: NA; CDR3aa: CASSPVGLTYNEQFF; CDR3nt: TGTGCCAGCAGCCCCGTAGGGTTGACCTACAATGAGCAGTTCTTC
j_gene: TRBJ2-7; v_gene: TRBV9; d_gene: NA; abundance: NA; CDR3aa: CASSVGAAQGREQYF; CDR3nt: TGTGCCAGCAGCGTGGGGGCCGCGCAGGGGAGGGAGCAGTACTTC
j_gene: TRBJ1-4; v_gene: TRBV28; d_gene: NA; abundance: few; CDR3aa: CASSHGDVAITLEKLFF; CDR3nt: TGTGCCAGCAGTCACGGAGATGTGGCAATCACCTTGGAAAAACTGTTTTTT
j_gene: TRBJ1-4; v_gene: TRBV4-1; d_gene: NA; abundance: NA; CDR3aa: CASSQGGVRYEKLFF; CDR3nt: TGCGCCAGCAGCCAAGGGGGGGTGCGGTATGAAAAACTGTTTTTT
j_gene: TRBJ1-4; v_gene: TRBV19; d_gene: TRBD1; abundance: many; CDR3aa: CASTTRQGRNEKLFF; CDR3nt: TGTGCCAGCACAACGAGACAGGGACGAAATGAAAAACTGTTTTTT
j_gene: TRBJ2-7; v_gene: TRBV20-1; d_gene: NA; abundance: NA; CDR3aa: CSGLPWTDEQYF; CDR3nt: TGCAGTGGGCTGCCCTGGACAGACGAGCAGTACTTC
j_gene: TRBJ2-2; v_gene: TRBV12-3/TRBV12-4; d_gene: TRBD2; abundance: many; CDR3aa: CATETSGSGLGTGELFF; CDR3nt: TGTGCCACAGAGACTAGCGGGTCGGGGTTGGGGACCGGGGAGCTGTTTTTT
j_gene: TRBJ2-7; v_gene: TRBV6-1; d_gene: NA; abundance: many; CDR3aa: CASTDPTYEQYF; CDR3nt: TGTGCCAGCACGGACCCGACCTACGAGCAGTACTTC
j_gene: TRBJ2-7; v_gene: TRBV27; d_gene: NA; abundance: many; CDR3aa: CASSLHDSLGEQYF; CDR3nt: TGTGCCAGCAGTTTACACGACTCCCTCGGCGAGCAGTACTTC
j_gene: TRBJ2-2; v_gene: TRBV11-2; d_gene: NA; abundance: many; CDR3aa: CASSLATGKTGELFF; CDR3nt: TGTGCCAGCAGCTTAGCAACAGGGAAAACCGGGGAGCTGTTTTTT
j_gene: TRBJ1-1; v_gene: TRBV19; d_gene: TRBD1; abundance: many; CDR3aa: CASRLVGQGYTEAFF; CDR3nt: TGTGCCAGCCGATTGGTGGGACAGGGATACACTGAAGCTTTCTTT
j_gene: TRBJ1-2; v_gene: TRBV6-1; d_gene: TRBD1; abundance: NA; CDR3aa: CASRLQGISGGYTF; CDR3nt: TGTGCCAGCAGACTACAGGGGATTAGTGGTGGCTACACCTTC